This T cell receptor beta chain was obtained from a study of shared clonotypes between healthy human individuals. The CDR3 contains 18 residues. V shed 0 bases and J 5 bases; nucleotides not matched to a gene: 11. Germline V gene data show CDR1 as MGHRA and CDR2 as YSYEKL. Many counts were recorded for this clone. Genomic DNA of each subset was evenly split across several immunoSEQ plates. Assay used: immunoSEQ multiplex PCR; TCRdb lists only in-frame clones, some missing. The table shows some 680,000 clones, with more than 70% occurring only once. The rearrangement links TRBV4-1 to TRBJ2-5; 11 bases fit TRBD2. Sequenced input: memory CD4+ T cells sorted from blood. Indicated subset: CD45RA-negative fraction. This sequence was found in a woman younger than 45 in good health. The CDR3 loop is CASSQDRASGGPGETQYF. For the CDR3, the DNA is TGCGCCAGCAGCCAAGATAGGGCTAGCGGGGGGCCTGGCGAGACCCAGTACTTC.